Sequencing of this T cell receptor (beta chain) was carried out in a study of T-cell reconstitution after alpha-beta-depleted transplantation in children. A TCRbeta library incorporating unique molecular identifiers was prepared. TCRdb ran MiXCR on the PCR reads and lists one entry per CDR3 protein. The profile covers about 230,000 distinct CDR3 sequences, with approximately 12% appearing a single time and approximately 2.4% taken by the ten largest. This receptor was taken from a human donor who donated a stem cell graft to a child with acute lymphoblastic leukemia. Sequenced material: PBMCs from the stem cell graft donor, taken from the stem cell graft.

The CDR3 coding sequence is TGTGCCAGCAGCCCAACGGGACAAAGAGAGAAAAACATTCAGTACTTC. Its translation: CASSPTGQREKNIQYF. This rearrangement joins TRBV7-9 to TRBJ2-4; D might be TRBD1 (6 bases). V was pared by 5 bases and J by 4 bases, with 18 bases between. Germline loops: CDR1 SEHNR, CDR2 FQNEAQ (reference sequence). This CDR3 spans 16 amino acids.